The T cell receptor beta chain under discussion was sequenced for a study of shared clonotypes between healthy human individuals. Negatively enriched CD4+ T cells were divided by CD45RA into naive and memory. There are many counts of this clone. Antigen unknown. Other DNA variants within this sample encode the same CDR3. The sorted-subset replicate PCRs were given approximately 190 ng DNA, which is about 29,000 T cell genomes. The data were produced by immunoSEQ multiplex PCR, yet TCRdb's version contains in-frame clones alone and is incomplete. The sample includes more than 900,000 clones, 75% to 80% of them seen just once. The CDR3 is 15 amino acids. V shed 6 bases, J shed 0 bases, and the junction held 4 bases outside the gene matches. Germline V lookup: CDR1 MDHEN, CDR2 SYDVKM. Study findings and constraints: Among the subsets, naive ones generally showed larger estimated richness than memory ones. Clonotypes which were not shared had lower generation probabilities than clonotypes that all four donors shared.

This clonotype was sampled from a man aged 18 to 30 in good health. Some clones in this sample may be carry-over from other donors' samples. The chain couples TRBV28 to TRBJ2-7; the match to TRBD1 covers 11 bases. The specimen was memory CD4+ T cells from PBMCs. Subset given: CD45RA-negative fraction. The DNA of the CDR3 is TGTGCCAGCAGGGGACAGGGGGTTTACTCCTACGAGCAGTACTTC. It encodes CASRGQGVYSYEQYF.